The rows below give T cell receptor beta chains drawn from one sample of a study of early T cells in non-severe SARS-CoV-2 infection. TCRdb ran MiXCR on the 5' RACE reads and lists one entry per CDR3 protein. The profile shows tens of thousands of distinct CDR3 sequences, about a tenth of them singletons. The sample comprised whole blood. These receptors came from an adult who was a healthcare worker with PCR-confirmed SARS-CoV-2 infection or an uninfected control (not recorded which). Both conserved end residues are part of each CDR3. The D gene is left open where the match is weak. Clone size appears in some rows only: once, few, many, or a class for an expanded clone.

>TRBV12-5|TRBJ2-7|many|NA
TGTGCTAGTGGTTTGTTATCGGGCTCCTCCTACGAGCAGTACTTC
CASGLLSGSSYEQYF
>TRBV5-1|TRBJ2-7|NA|TRBD2
TGCGCCAGCAGCTTGAATCTAGCGGGGGCCGAGCAGTACTTC
CASSLNLAGAEQYF
>TRBV10-1|TRBJ2-7|few|TRBD2
TGCGCCAGCAGCCTAGCGGGGGCCGACGAGCAGTACTTC
CASSLAGADEQYF
>TRBV4-2|TRBJ2-1|few|TRBD1
TGTGCCAGCAGCCCCCCGGGACAGGGCGATGAGCAGTTCTTC
CASSPPGQGDEQFF
>TRBV7-2|TRBJ2-1|few|TRBD1
TGTGCCAGCAGCTTAAGGGGGCGGCCTAACAATGAGCAGTTCTTC
CASSLRGRPNNEQFF
>TRBV6-2/TRBV6-3|TRBJ2-1|few|NA
TGTGCCAGCAGTCCGGGATCCACGGAGTTCTTC
CASSPGSTEFF
>TRBV12-5|TRBJ2-6|many|NA
TGTGCTAGTGCAAGCTCTGGGGCCAACGTCCTGACTTTC
CASASSGANVLTF
>TRBV9|TRBJ2-7|NA|NA
TGTGCCAGCAGCGTAGTTAGGACACGGGCGCCCGAGCAGTACTTC
CASSVVRTRAPEQYF
>TRBV29-1|TRBJ1-2|NA|NA
TGCAGCGTGTTCGTAGACAGCGGCTACACCTTC
CSVFVDSGYTF
>TRBV30|TRBJ1-1|NA|NA
TGTGCCTGGAGTGTCCCCGGGACTGAAGCTTTCTTT
CAWSVPGTEAFF
>TRBV4-1|TRBJ2-2|few|TRBD2
TGCGCCAGCAGCCAACCGGGGACTAGCCGGGGTGGCGGGGAGCTGTTTTTT
CASSQPGTSRGGGELFF
>TRBV5-1|TRBJ2-1|NA|TRBD2
TGCGCCAGCAGCAGGGAGGGGTCCTACAATGAGCAGTTCTTC
CASSREGSYNEQFF
>TRBV19|TRBJ2-1|NA|TRBD2
TGTGCCAGTAGTATCGGACTAGCGGGGGGGTATGAGCAGTTCTTC
CASSIGLAGGYEQFF
>TRBV30|TRBJ2-3|few|TRBD2
TGTGCCTGGAGCGGACTAGCGGGGGGCCTGTATACGCAGTATTTT
CAWSGLAGGLYTQYF
>TRBV12-3/TRBV12-4|TRBJ2-2|few|TRBD1
TGTGCCAGCAGCCGTACACAGGGGGACACCGGGGAGCTGTTTTTT
CASSRTQGDTGELFF
>TRBV2|TRBJ2-1|many|TRBD2
TGTGCCAGCAGTGTCCCCCGGGGAGCGGGGGGCTCCTACAATGAGCAGTTCTTC
CASSVPRGAGGSYNEQFF
>TRBV7-3|TRBJ1-1|many|NA
TGTGCCAGCAGCCCCAAGGGCAGGTCGAACACTGAAGCTTTCTTT
CASSPKGRSNTEAFF
>TRBV19|TRBJ2-1|few|NA
TGTGCCAGTAGTCCCACGTCTCAGAAGGTATACAATGAGCAGTTCTTC
CASSPTSQKVYNEQFF
>TRBV5-4|TRBJ1-1|NA|NA
TGTGCCAGCAGCTTGACTGGGGCCCTGAACACTGAAGCTTTCTTT
CASSLTGALNTEAFF
>TRBV9|TRBJ2-3|NA|TRBD2
TGTGCCAGCAGCACCCGGATAGCGGGGGGGCTAGATACGCAGTATTTT
CASSTRIAGGLDTQYF
>TRBV12-3/TRBV12-4|TRBJ2-5|many|TRBD1
TGTGCCAGCAGTTTTGCGGGACAGGGGGCTGAAACCCAGTACTTC
CASSFAGQGAETQYF
>TRBV30|TRBJ2-7|few|TRBD1
TGTGCCTGCCACGACAGGGGGGTAGGGGAGCAGTACTTC
CACHDRGVGEQYF
>TRBV7-8|TRBJ2-5|NA|NA
TGTGCCAGCAGCGCCTCCCCGAGGAGAGAGACCCAGTACTTC
CASSASPRRETQYF
>TRBV16|TRBJ2-1|NA|NA
TGTGCCAGCAGCGCCGGCCATGAGCAGTTCTTC
CASSAGHEQFF
>TRBV9|TRBJ2-1|NA|NA
TGTGCCAGCAGCCCCGGGACATTCTCCTACAATGAGCAGTTCTTC
CASSPGTFSYNEQFF
>TRBV27|TRBJ2-7|many|TRBD2
TGTGCCAGCAGCCCCGGGGGGGTGGACGAGCAGTACTTC
CASSPGGVDEQYF
>TRBV3-1|TRBJ1-6|few|NA
TGTGCCAGCAGCCAAGAAGGGGGTTCCCTCCACTTT
CASSQEGGSLHF
>TRBV7-9|TRBJ2-7|many|NA
TGTGCCAGCAGCTCTCCGCAGGGCAACGAGCAGTACTTC
CASSSPQGNEQYF
>TRBV6-5|TRBJ2-7|many|TRBD2
TGTGCCAGCAGCTCTAGCGGGGGTGGGAACGAGCAGTACTTC
CASSSSGGGNEQYF
>TRBV7-6|TRBJ2-1|few|NA
TGTGCCAGCAGCTTAGGGGGGGCGCGCTCCAATGAGCAGTTCTTC
CASSLGGARSNEQFF
>TRBV10-2|TRBJ1-5|few|NA
TGCGCCAGCAGTTCAACGGACGGTAGCAATCAGCCCCAGCATTTT
CASSSTDGSNQPQHF
>TRBV5-1|TRBJ2-3|many|NA
TGCGCCAGCAGCTTGCCGGGGCGTCTGGCAGATACGCAGTATTTT
CASSLPGRLADTQYF
>TRBV2|TRBJ1-1|few|TRBD1
TGTGCCAGCGAAAGAGACAGGGAAATTACTGAAGCTTTCTTT
CASERDREITEAFF
>TRBV2|TRBJ2-1|few|TRBD1
TGTGCCAGTCCTCTGACAGGGGGAGGCTACAATGAGCAGTTCTTC
CASPLTGGGYNEQFF
>TRBV7-3|TRBJ2-5|once|TRBD1
TGTGCCAGCAGCTCACAGGGGGATGCTCAAGAGACCCAGTACTTC
CASSSQGDAQETQYF
>TRBV7-9|TRBJ1-2|NA|TRBD1
TGTGCCAGCAGCTTATCCGACAGGGCACACTATGGCTACACCTTC
CASSLSDRAHYGYTF
>TRBV6-6|TRBJ2-7|few|NA
TGTGCCAGCACCCAGACAGGACAAACCTACGAGCAGTACTTC
CASTQTGQTYEQYF
>TRBV7-2|TRBJ2-7|few|NA
TGTGCCAGCAGCTTATATGCAGGTACGCACGAGCAGTACTTC
CASSLYAGTHEQYF
>TRBV11-2|TRBJ1-1|many|NA
TGTGCCAGCAGCTTATCAGGACGAGCTTTCTTT
CASSLSGRAFF
>TRBV10-3|TRBJ2-7|NA|NA
TGTGCCCGATCCGAGCAGCACTTC
CARSEQHF
>TRBV13|TRBJ1-2|many|TRBD1
TGTGCCAGCAGCTCACGAATGACAGGGTATAGAGGCTACACCTTC
CASSSRMTGYRGYTF
>TRBV3-1|TRBJ2-1|many|TRBD2
TGTGCCAGCAGCCAGAGCCAGCGGGGGGGCTACAATGAGCAGTTCTTC
CASSQSQRGGYNEQFF
>TRBV7-8|TRBJ2-2|medium-sized|TRBD2
TGTGCCAGCAGCCCGGGACTAGCGGGGGGTAACGGGGAGCTGTTTTTT
CASSPGLAGGNGELFF
>TRBV7-8|TRBJ2-1|many|NA
TGTGCCAGCAGCTTAGCAGCCGAGAGGGGATGGGAGCTTAATGAGCAGTTCTTC
CASSLAAERGWELNEQFF
>TRBV7-9|TRBJ1-5|many|NA
TGTGCCAGCAGCGAAGGGGGGTGGAATCAGCCCCAGCATTTT
CASSEGGWNQPQHF